This T cell receptor beta chain was identified during a study of T cell responses to AZD1222 COVID-19 vaccine. Study conclusions and caveats: Donors were largely white British and mainly female; clonal diversity was possibly underestimated. Spike-specific TCR breadth and depth were elevated following two AZD1222 doses. The peak T cell response came first, and repertoires were sampled only after it. Spike-wide vaccine-associated CD4 TCRs dominated at 160-218 and 743-854.

This clone was counted between two and nine times. Its antigen is not identified. Profiled with immunoSEQ multiplex PCR; TCRdb holds only in-frame clones, not every one. The sample records about 130,000 clones, roughly 88% being singletons. CDR1 and CDR2 from the germline V gene are SGHKS and YYEKEE (reference sequence). Trimming pared 4 bases from V and 9 bases from J, leaving 16 bases between. This CDR3 is built from 14 residues. The chain carries TRBV5-5 and TRBJ2-2; the D gene is possibly TRBD1 (6 bases). The input for sequencing was peripheral blood, taken on day 0 of AZD1222 vaccination. The clonotype originates from an adult in good health. The CDR3 protein is CASSTQQGRRELFF. The CDR3 nucleotides are TGTGCCAGCAGCACACAACAGGGCAGGAGGGAGCTGTTTTTT.